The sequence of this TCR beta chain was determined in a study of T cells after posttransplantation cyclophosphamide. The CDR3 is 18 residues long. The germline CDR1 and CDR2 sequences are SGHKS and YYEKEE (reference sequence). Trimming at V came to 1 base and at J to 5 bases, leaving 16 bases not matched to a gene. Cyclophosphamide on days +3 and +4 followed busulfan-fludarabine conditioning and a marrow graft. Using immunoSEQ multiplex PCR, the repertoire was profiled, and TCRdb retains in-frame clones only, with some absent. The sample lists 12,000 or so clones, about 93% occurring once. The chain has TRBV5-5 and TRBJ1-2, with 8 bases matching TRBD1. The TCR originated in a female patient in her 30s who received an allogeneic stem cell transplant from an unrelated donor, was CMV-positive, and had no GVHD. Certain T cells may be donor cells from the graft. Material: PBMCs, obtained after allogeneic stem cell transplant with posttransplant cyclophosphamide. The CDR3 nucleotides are TGTGCCAGCAGCTTGATCGGGAGTGACAGGGGACTAAATTATGGCTACACCTTC. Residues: CASSLIGSDRGLNYGYTF.